The rows below give T cell receptor beta chains drawn from one sample of a study of CD8 T cells in Susac syndrome. Using its own MiXCR run on the immunoSEQ multiplex PCR reads, TCRdb lists one record per CDR3 protein. The sample records 200,000 to 250,000 distinct CDR3 sequences, roughly 95% being singletons. Source material: CD4+ T cells from PBMCs. The receptors stem from a human donor with multiple sclerosis. Both conserved end residues are part of each CDR3. D genes are given only for firm matches. Size is omitted from some rows. Given values are once, few, many or a class for expanded clones.

j_call,d_call,clone_size,v_call,cdr3_aa,cdr3_nt
TRBJ1-1,TRBD1,-,TRBV29-1,CSLDRVRGTEAFF,TGCAGCCTCGACAGGGTTCGGGGCACTGAAGCTTTCTTT
TRBJ2-6,-,-,TRBV19,CASSIDGSGANVLTF,TGTGCCAGTAGTATCGACGGTTCCGGGGCCAACGTCCTGACTTTC
TRBJ2-7,-,-,TRBV15,CATSRDMGSAYEQYF,TGTGCCACCAGCAGAGATATGGGCAGCGCCTACGAGCAGTACTTC
TRBJ1-2,-,-,TRBV9,CASSPLMGAGSGYTF,TGTGCCAGCAGCCCGTTAATGGGGGCGGGGAGTGGCTACACCTTC
TRBJ2-1,-,-,TRBV7-9,CASSWLFRDTGYNEQFF,TGTGCCAGCAGCTGGCTCTTCCGGGACACCGGCTACAATGAGCAGTTCTTC
TRBJ2-5,-,once,TRBV7-6,CASSPEGRTQYF,TGTGCCAGCAGCCCAGAAGGGCGGACCCAGTACTTC
TRBJ1-2,-,once,TRBV6-5,CASISGSYGYTF,TGTGCCAGCATAAGCGGCAGCTATGGCTACACCTTC
TRBJ2-1,-,-,TRBV5-1,CASSPAASLDEQFF,TGCGCCAGCAGCCCCGCGGCTAGCTTGGATGAGCAGTTCTTC
TRBJ1-5,-,-,TRBV15,CATSQGPAFNQPQHF,TGTGCCACCAGCCAGGGGCCGGCCTTTAATCAGCCCCAGCATTTT
TRBJ2-1,TRBD2,-,TRBV7-3,CASSSATSGRRGEQFF,TGTGCCAGCAGTTCCGCTACTAGCGGGAGGAGGGGTGAGCAGTTCTTC
TRBJ2-1,-,-,TRBV5-4,CASSWGPRAGRTYNEQFF,TGTGCCAGCAGCTGGGGGCCGCGGGCGGGACGAACCTACAATGAGCAGTTCTTC
TRBJ2-7,TRBD1,-,TRBV28,CASGIGTVYEQYF,TGTGCCAGTGGGATCGGGACAGTTTACGAGCAGTACTTC